These T cell receptor beta chains were read from a single sample in a study of blood T cell repertoires in COVID-19. The table came from immunoSEQ multiplex PCR; TCRdb's copy has only in-frame clones and leaves some out. The sample records about 46,000 clones, 75% to 90% being singletons. Sequencing was done on a sample of peripheral blood. The source of these receptors is a human donor with active COVID-19. The donor label of this sample is uncertain. Both conserved end residues are part of each CDR3. D genes are given only for firm matches. Not all rows give a size; the values are once, few, many and, for expanded clones, a class.

NA | TRBJ1-2 | TRBV2 | TRBD1 | CASRLGQGVDGYTF | TGTGCCAGCAGATTGGGACAGGGGGTGGATGGCTACACCTTC
NA | TRBJ2-5 | TRBV5-1 | TRBD1 | CASSPTDRVGETQYF | TGCGCCAGCAGCCCTACGGACAGGGTCGGCGAGACCCAGTACTTC
once | TRBJ2-7 | TRBV7-2 | TRBD1 | CASSFTGVYEQYF | TGTGCCAGCAGCTTTACAGGGGTCTACGAGCAGTACTTC
NA | TRBJ2-7 | TRBV29-1 | NA | CSIKGTPGGIGSYEQYF | TGCAGCATAAAAGGAACCCCTGGCGGGATCGGGTCCTACGAGCAGTACTTC
once | TRBJ2-3 | TRBV7-9 | TRBD2 | CATTGRGSTDTQYF | TGTGCCACGACGGGGCGGGGGAGCACAGATACGCAGTATTTT
NA | TRBJ2-2 | TRBV2 | TRBD1 | CASRTGGRLGELFF | TGTGCCAGCAGGACAGGGGGGAGACTCGGGGAGCTGTTTTTT
NA | TRBJ1-1 | TRBV6-1 | NA | CASSDRVTEAFF | TGTGCCAGCAGTGACAGGGTCACTGAAGCTTTCTTT
NA | TRBJ1-2 | TRBV14 | NA | CASSPGHTLYGYTF | TGTGCCAGCAGCCCCGGACACACACTCTATGGCTACACCTTC
few | TRBJ2-7 | TRBV9 | TRBD2 | CASSTRTSGRDEQYF | TGTGCCAGCAGCACCAGGACTAGCGGGAGAGATGAGCAGTACTTC
once | TRBJ2-7 | TRBV28 | TRBD2 | CASSFGTSSYEQYF | TGTGCCAGCAGTTTTGGGACTAGCTCCTACGAGCAGTACTTC
NA | TRBJ1-2 | TRBV5-1 | TRBD1 | CASSSLQGADYGYTF | TGCGCCAGCAGCTCATTACAGGGGGCCGACTATGGCTACACCTTC
NA | TRBJ2-7 | TRBV7-2 | NA | CASSPAGLSTGEQYF | TGTGCCAGCAGCCCCGCTGGACTTTCAACTGGGGAGCAGTACTTC
once | TRBJ1-3 | TRBV5-6 | NA | CASSTLQTAGNTIYF | TGTGCCAGCAGCACGTTACAGACAGCTGGAAACACCATATATTTT